The 19 T cell receptor beta chains reported below all come from one sample, sequenced in a study of T cell responses to AZD1222 COVID-19 vaccine. Clones were read by immunoSEQ multiplex PCR, and TCRdb kept only the in-frame ones, dropping some. The data show under 150,000 clones, 85% to 95% seen once. This specimen was peripheral blood, taken 28 days after the second AZD1222 dose. These receptors all stem from an adult who received the AZD1222 COVID-19 vaccine.

The CDR3 here is CASSNQVAAVLNEQFF. CDR3 sequence (DNA): TGTGCCAGTAGTAACCAGGTCGCGGCGGTACTCAATGAGCAGTTCTTC. The chain joins TRBV19 to TRBJ2-1; D is ambiguous. Trimming removed 4 bases from V and 6 bases from J, with 19 bases in between. Germline V CDR1 and CDR2: LNHDA, SQIVND (reference sequence). This CDR3 contains 16 residues.

The chain combines TRBV18 with TRBJ2-7; no definite D call. This CDR3 comprises 15 residues. V was pared by 1 base and J by 1 base, with 11 bases between. Per the germline V gene, CDR1 is KGHSH and CDR2 is LQKENI. CDR3 sequence (DNA): TGTGCCAGCTCACCACTCGGCCCGGAGTCCTACGAGCAGTACTTC. Translating it yields CASSPLGPESYEQYF.

V gene TRBV28 combines with J gene TRBJ1-1; D is perhaps TRBD1 (6 bases). Germline CDR1 and CDR2: MDHEN and SYDVKM. This CDR3 is built from 12 residues. Between the trimmed V and J ends, which lost 6 bases and 1 base, there was a span of 6 bases. CDR3 nucleotide sequence: TGTGCCAGCAGGGGGGCGAACACTGAAGCTTTCTTT. This translates into CASRGANTEAFF.

The V call is TRBV7-3, the J call TRBJ2-1; a weak D match, TRBD2 (5 bases). The CDR3 covers 15 residues. V shed 1 base and J shed 0 bases, with 7 bases lying between them. CDR1 is SGHTA and CDR2 is FQGTGA in the germline V gene. CDR3 nucleotide sequence: TGTGCCAGCAGCTTAAGCAGCGGCTCCTACAATGAGCAGTTCTTC. Translating gives CASSLSSGSYNEQFF.

The chain employs TRBV3-1 (or the pseudogene TRBV3-2) and TRBJ2-7; D perhaps matches TRBD2 (7 bases). V lost 4 bases and J lost 2, with 15 bases in between. This CDR3 comprises 15 residues. Germline values: CDR1 LGHDT, CDR2 YNNKEL (reference sequence). CDR3 region: CASSPRSGTTYEQYF. CDR3 nucleotide sequence: TGTGCCAGCAGCCCTCGCAGCGGGACAACCTACGAGCAGTACTTC.

The chain couples TRBV28 to TRBJ2-3; TRBD2 matches at 10 bases. The junction had 6 bases not matched to a gene; V was cut back by 5 bases and J by 4 bases. Germline CDR1 and CDR2: MDHEN and SYDVKM. The CDR3 consists of 15 residues. Here the CDR3 DNA reads TGTGCCAGCAGTGAGGCTAGCGGGAGTGCAGATACGCAGTATTTT. It encodes CASSEASGSADTQYF.

The table lists this clone with a few counts. The chain employs TRBV29-1 and TRBJ2-7; possible D gene TRBD1, 5 bases. V was clipped by 4 bases and J by 2 bases, with 9 bases between them. CDR1 SQVTM and CDR2 ANQGSEA come from the germline V gene. The CDR3 is 12 residues long. This CDR3 is CSVGQTAYEQYF. Here the CDR3 DNA reads TGCAGCGTTGGACAGACTGCCTACGAGCAGTACTTC.

In its sample, this clone was seen a few times. The J gene is TRBJ2-7, the V gene TRBV11-2, with 7 positions matching TRBD2. Trimming cost V 5 bases and J 5 bases; bases outside gene matches: 12. From germline, CDR1 is SGHAT and CDR2 FQNNGV. The CDR3 sequence is 15 residues long. DNA for the CDR3: TGTGCCAGCAGCCCCCGCGGAACGGGGGGAGACGAGCAGTACTTC. Translating it yields CASSPRGTGGDEQYF.

This clone has a single count. The rearrangement uses TRBV6-5 and TRBJ2-7, with a tentative D call TRBD2 (5 bases). CDR1 and CDR2 (germline): MNHEY, SVGAGI. V dropped 6 bases and J dropped 0 bases, with 15 bases sitting between them. This CDR3 comprises 15 residues. The CDR3 spells CASSPDPGSSYEQYF. As DNA, the CDR3 is TGTGCCAGCAGCCCCGACCCTGGGAGCTCCTACGAGCAGTACTTC.

The chain couples TRBV20-1 to TRBJ2-5; 7 nucleotides match TRBD2. The junction had 4 bases not matched to a gene; V was cut back by 6 bases and J by 6 bases. CDR1 and CDR2 from the germline V gene are DFQATT and SNEGSKA (reference sequence). The CDR3 is made up of 11 amino acids. Written as DNA, the CDR3 is TGCAGTGCCCGCGGGGGACAGACCCAGTACTTC. It translates to CSARGGQTQYF.

The chain carries TRBV4-1 and TRBJ1-3, with no clear D. The germline V gene has CDR1 MGHRA and CDR2 YSYEKL. V was trimmed by 0 bases and J by 0 bases, leaving 9 bases between them. The CDR3 runs to 16 residues. CDR3 DNA: TGCGCCAGCAGCCAAGATCAGAGCGTCTCTGGAAACACCATATATTTT. Translating gives CASSQDQSVSGNTIYF.

The gene calls are TRBV28 and TRBJ1-1, with D possibly TRBD1 on 5 matching bases. Trimming shortened V by 5 bases and J by 7 bases, and 20 bases separated the two germline ends. Germline CDR1 and CDR2: MDHEN and SYDVKM. The CDR3 spans 15 residues. The CDR3 DNA reads as TGTGCCAGCAGTCCCCCGGGGGGAGGGGTGTATGAAGCTTTCTTT. It encodes CASSPPGGGVYEAFF.

V is TRBV7-8 and J is TRBJ2-7; D may match TRBD1 or TRBD2 (5 bases each). The CDR3 sequence is 16 residues long. Trimming removed 2 bases at V and 5 bases at J, with 19 bases between. Germline-derived CDR1 and CDR2 are SGHVS and FQNEAQ. In nucleotides, the CDR3 is TGTGCCAGCAGCTTAATTATACCGGGAAGGGACGACGAGCAGTACTTC. It is translated as CASSLIIPGRDDEQYF.

The chain is built from TRBV21-1 and TRBJ1-4; the D call TRBD1 from the table was never checked on the DNA. TRBV21-1 is a recognized pseudogene. This CDR3 is 14 amino acids long. CDR3 bases: TGTGCCAGCAGCAAAGGACAGGGTAGGGAAAAACTGTTTTTT. Residues: CASSKGQGREKLFF.

This chain links TRBV25-1 with TRBJ1-2; D is unresolved. V shed 4 bases and J shed 4 bases, with 10 bases lying between them. Germline V lookup: CDR1 MGHDK, CDR2 SYGVNS. This CDR3 has 13 residues. The CDR3 region has the DNA TGTGCCAGCAGTGGACCGGGCAGCTATGGCTACACCTTC. It codes for CASSGPGSYGYTF.

Of note for this clone: A junction boundary mismatches the germline segment, possibly from a read error. J is TRBJ2-5 and V is TRBV5-1; D possibly corresponds to TRBD2 (6 bases). The CDR3 runs to 15 residues. Per germline, CDR1 SGHRS and CDR2 YFSETQ. The DNA for the CDR3 is TGCGCCAGCAGGTTGGGACTTGAGTACCAAGAGACCCAGTACTTC. It encodes CASRLGLEYQETQYF.

The gene calls are TRBV10-3 and TRBJ1-2; D gene unclear. V was pared by 6 bases and J by 2 bases, with 10 bases between. CDR3 length: 13 amino acids. Germline lookup yields CDR1 ENHRY and CDR2 SYGVKD. CDR3: CAISIQENYGYTF. DNA of the CDR3: TGTGCCATCAGCATCCAGGAAAACTATGGCTACACCTTC.

The chain has TRBV7-2 and TRBJ2-7, with D unclear. There are 13 residues in the CDR3. Deletions cut 0 bases from V and 3 bases from J, with 6 bases between. The germline V gene has CDR1 SGHTA and CDR2 FQGNSA. CDR3 in amino acids: CASSLARSYEQYF. The CDR3 nucleotides are TGTGCCAGCAGCTTAGCCAGAAGCTACGAGCAGTACTTC.

The V and J genes are TRBV4-1 and TRBJ2-7; maybe TRBD1 (6 bases). V was clipped by 0 bases and J by 9 bases, with 15 bases between them. Germline V gene data show CDR1 as MGHRA and CDR2 as YSYEKL. The CDR3 sequence is 14 residues long. CDR3 residues: CASSQEQGYLAQYF. The CDR3 DNA follows: TGCGCCAGCAGCCAAGAACAGGGATATCTCGCGCAGTACTTC.